The 11 T cell receptor beta chains reported below all come from one sample, sequenced in a study of Graves' ophthalmopathy and Graves' hyperthyroidism. TCR beta CDR3 amplification used RNA transcripts. Amplification began with first-round RT-PCR using HTBI primers, then second-round multiplex PCR was performed. TCRdb called the multiplex PCR reads again in MiXCR, with one record for every CDR3 protein. The table shows hundreds of thousands of distinct CDR3 sequences, with approximately 21% occurring only once. The source material was peripheral blood. Source of these receptors: a woman under 30 with stable Graves' hyperthyroidism.

This clonotype was observed many times. The gene calls are TRBV6-1 and TRBJ1-1; a weak D match, TRBD1 (6 bases). The germline V gene has CDR1 MNHNS and CDR2 SASEGT. CDR3 length equals 12 residues. V was pared by 4 bases and J by 7 bases, with 10 bases between. This chain's CDR3 is CASSGGGIEAFF. The CDR3 nucleotides are TGTGCCAGCAGTGGAGGGGGTATTGAAGCTTTCTTT.

In this sample, this clonotype turned up many times. The rearrangement uses TRBV14 and TRBJ1-1, with 9 bases identical to TRBD1. From germline, CDR1 is SGHDN and CDR2 FVKESK. Trimming at V came to 5 bases and at J to 12 bases, leaving 10 bases not matched to a gene. The CDR3 spans 13 residues. The CDR3 coding sequence is TGTGCCAGCAGCTACCGGGACAGGGTTGGGTCTTTCTTT. Protein sequence: CASSYRDRVGSFF.

The sample holds many counts of this clonotype. V and J are TRBV27 and TRBJ1-5; D is unclear. Deletions cut 3 bases from V and 6 bases from J, with 0 bases between. This CDR3 comprises 10 residues. From germline, CDR1 is MNHEY and CDR2 SMNVEV (reference sequence). The CDR3 protein is CASSFQPQHF. CDR3 in DNA: TGTGCCAGCAGTTTTCAGCCCCAGCATTTT.

This rearrangement joins TRBV7-9 to TRBJ1-1, with unresolved D. Trimming cost V 2 bases and J 2 bases, with 6 bases left between them. The CDR3 runs 13 residues. CDR1 is SEHNR, CDR2 FQNEAQ, per germline (reference sequence). The CDR3 protein is CASSLTYNTEAFF. The CDR3 region has the DNA TGTGCCAGCAGCTTAACGTACAACACTGAAGCTTTCTTT.

The sample holds many counts of this clonotype. J is TRBJ2-7 and V is TRBV27; 9 positions match TRBD2. Germline lookup yields CDR1 MNHEY and CDR2 SMNVEV (reference sequence). The junction had 13 bases not matched to a gene; V was cut back by 7 bases and J by 3 bases. The CDR3 contains 16 residues. The CDR3 reads CASIPEGASGNYEQYF. The CDR3 DNA reads TGTGCCAGCATCCCCGAGGGGGCTAGCGGGAACTACGAGCAGTACTTC.

This clonotype was recorded at least ten times. The chain combines TRBV3-1 with TRBJ2-5; no reliable D call. The CDR3 is 13 amino acids. Germline V gene data show CDR1 as LGHDT and CDR2 as YNNKEL (reference sequence). Trimming removed 4 bases at V and 2 bases at J, with 8 bases between. CDR3 sequence reads: CASSPLQQETQYF. CDR3 bases: TGTGCCAGCAGCCCTCTCCAACAAGAGACCCAGTACTTC.

This clonotype has a count of ten or more. The chain employs TRBV28 and TRBJ1-5, with TRBD1 matching 7 bases. Germline trimming cut 6 bases from V and 5 bases from J; bases unmatched to any gene: 10. This CDR3 spans 15 amino acids. CDR1 is MDHEN and CDR2 is SYDVKM in the germline V gene. The CDR3 DNA sequence: TGTGCCAGCAGCTCCCCCGACAGGGCCTATCAGCCCCAGCATTTT. Protein: CASSSPDRAYQPQHF.

This clonotype occurred many times. V and J are TRBV7-8 and TRBJ1-1, with 9 bases matching TRBD1. Trimming at V came to 4 bases and at J to 4 bases, leaving 1 base not matched to a gene. Germline V gives CDR1 SGHVS, CDR2 FQNEAQ. The CDR3 contains 13 residues. The CDR3 DNA reads as TGTGCCAGCAGCTGGGACAGGGTCACTGAAGCTTTCTTT. It is translated as CASSWDRVTEAFF.

This clonotype was recorded at least ten times. The J gene is TRBJ1-1, the V gene TRBV2; D is possibly TRBD1 (6 bases). CDR1 and CDR2 from the germline V gene are SNHLY and FYNNEI. This CDR3 is built from 13 residues. V was clipped by 6 bases and J by 3 bases, with 11 bases between them. CDR3 in amino acids: CASRGASYTEAFF. CDR3 coding DNA: TGTGCCAGCAGGGGGGCGTCGTACACTGAAGCTTTCTTT.

This clonotype was observed at least ten times. The V gene is TRBV2, the J gene TRBJ1-2, with a possible D match to TRBD1 (5 bases). The V gene's germline CDR1 is SNHLY and CDR2 FYNNEI. This CDR3 has 12 amino acids. The V and J ends lost 8 bases and 1 base respectively, with 8 bases between them. This chain's CDR3 is CASGTYNYGYTF. The CDR3, as DNA: TGTGCCAGCGGGACTTATAACTATGGCTACACCTTC.

This clonotype was observed many times. Compared with germline, one end of the junction differs, possibly owing to a read error. The J gene is TRBJ2-7, the V gene TRBV6-2 or TRBV6-3, with a tentative D call TRBD2 (6 bases). The CDR3 contains 15 residues. The germline gives CDR1 MNHEY, CDR2 SVGEGT. CDR3 sequence: CASSYSTGVRYGQYF. In DNA, the CDR3 is TGTGCCAGCAGTTACTCGACGGGAGTCAGGTACGGGCAGTACTTC.